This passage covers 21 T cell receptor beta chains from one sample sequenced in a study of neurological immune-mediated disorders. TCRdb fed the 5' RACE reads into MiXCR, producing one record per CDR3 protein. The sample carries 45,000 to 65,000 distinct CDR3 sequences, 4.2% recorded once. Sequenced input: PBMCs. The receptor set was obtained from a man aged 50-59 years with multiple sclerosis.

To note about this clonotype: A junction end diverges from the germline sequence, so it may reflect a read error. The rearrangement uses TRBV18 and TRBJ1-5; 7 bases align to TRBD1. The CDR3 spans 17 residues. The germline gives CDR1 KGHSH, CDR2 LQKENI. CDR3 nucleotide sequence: TGTGCTAGCTCACCCAACTCAGACAGGGTTAGCAATCAGCCCCAGCATTTT. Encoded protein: CASSPNSDRVSNQPQHF.

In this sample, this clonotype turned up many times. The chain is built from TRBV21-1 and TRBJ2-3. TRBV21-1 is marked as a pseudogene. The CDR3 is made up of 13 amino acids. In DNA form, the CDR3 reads TGTGCCAGCAGCAAGCGAAATCACAAGACGCAGTATTTT. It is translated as CASSKRNHKTQYF.

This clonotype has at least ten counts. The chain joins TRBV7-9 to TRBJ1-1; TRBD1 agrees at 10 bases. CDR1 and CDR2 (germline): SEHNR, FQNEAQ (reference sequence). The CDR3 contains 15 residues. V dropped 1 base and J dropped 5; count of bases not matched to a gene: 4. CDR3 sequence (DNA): TGTGCCAGCAGCTTAGGGGACAGGGGATATACTGAAGCTTTCTTT. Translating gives CASSLGDRGYTEAFF. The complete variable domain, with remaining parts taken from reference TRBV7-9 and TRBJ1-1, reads DTGVSQNPRHKITKRGQNVTFRCDPISEHNRLYWYRQTLGQGPEFLTYFQNEAQLEKSRLLSDRFSAERPKGSFSTLEIQRTEQGDSAMYLCASSLGDRGYTEAFFGQGTRLTVV.

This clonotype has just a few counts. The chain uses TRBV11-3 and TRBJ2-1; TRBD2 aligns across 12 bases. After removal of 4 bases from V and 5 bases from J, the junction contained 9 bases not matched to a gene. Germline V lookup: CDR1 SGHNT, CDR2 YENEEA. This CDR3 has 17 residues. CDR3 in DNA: TGTGCCAGCAGCTCGCCCCTAGCGGGAGGGAAGAACAATGAGCAGTTCTTC. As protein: CASSSPLAGGKNNEQFF.

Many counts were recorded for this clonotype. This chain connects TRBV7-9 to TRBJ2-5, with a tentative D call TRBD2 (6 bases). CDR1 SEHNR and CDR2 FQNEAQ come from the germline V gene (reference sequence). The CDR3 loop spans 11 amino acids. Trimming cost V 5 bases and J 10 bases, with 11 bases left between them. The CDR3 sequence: CASSREEGQYF. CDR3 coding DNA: TGTGCCAGCAGCCGCGAGGAGGGCCAGTACTTC.

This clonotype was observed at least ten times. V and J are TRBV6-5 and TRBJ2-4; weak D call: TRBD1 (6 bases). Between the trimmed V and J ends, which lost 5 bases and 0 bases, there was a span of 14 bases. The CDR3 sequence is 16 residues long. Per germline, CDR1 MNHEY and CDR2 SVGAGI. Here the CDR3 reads CASSRTATLAKNIQYF. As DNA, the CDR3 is TGTGCCAGCAGTAGGACAGCCACTCTAGCCAAAAACATTCAGTACTTC.

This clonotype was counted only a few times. CDR3 protein: CSGGGQYNEQFF. In DNA, the CDR3 is TGCAGCGGCGGGGGGCAGTACAATGAGCAGTTCTTC. The chain joins TRBV29-1 to TRBJ2-1; TRBD2 matches 8 bases. Per the germline V gene, CDR1 is SQVTM and CDR2 is ANQGSEA. The CDR3 loop spans 12 amino acids. The junction had 3 bases not matched to a gene; V was cut back by 7 bases and J by 4 bases.

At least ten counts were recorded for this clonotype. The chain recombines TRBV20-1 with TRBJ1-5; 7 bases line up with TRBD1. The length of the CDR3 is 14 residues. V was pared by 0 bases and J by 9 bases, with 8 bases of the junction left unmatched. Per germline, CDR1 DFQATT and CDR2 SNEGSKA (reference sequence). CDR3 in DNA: TGCAGTGCTAGAGATGAGAGGACAGGCGGGCCCCAGCATTTT. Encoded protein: CSARDERTGGPQHF.

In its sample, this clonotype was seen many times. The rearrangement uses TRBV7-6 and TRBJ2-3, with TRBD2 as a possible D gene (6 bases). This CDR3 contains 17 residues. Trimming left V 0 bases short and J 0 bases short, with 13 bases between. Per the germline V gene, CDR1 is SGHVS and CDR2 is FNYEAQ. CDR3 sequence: CASSLAGWRGSTDTQYF. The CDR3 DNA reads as TGTGCCAGCAGCTTAGCGGGATGGCGGGGAAGCACAGATACGCAGTATTTT. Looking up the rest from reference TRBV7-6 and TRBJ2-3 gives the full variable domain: GAGVSQSPRYKVTKRGQDVALRCDPISGHVSLYWYRQALGQGPEFLTYFNYEAQQDKSGLPNDRFSAERPEGSISTLTIQRTEQRDSAMYRCASSLAGWRGSTDTQYFGPGTRLTVL.

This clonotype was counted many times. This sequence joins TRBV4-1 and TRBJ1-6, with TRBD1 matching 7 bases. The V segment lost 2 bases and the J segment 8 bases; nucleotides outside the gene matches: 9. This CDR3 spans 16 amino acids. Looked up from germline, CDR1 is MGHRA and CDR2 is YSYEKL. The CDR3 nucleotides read TGCGCCAGCAGCCAAAGTCGAGAGGGGGCTTATTCACCCCTCCACTTT. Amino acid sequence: CASSQSREGAYSPLHF.

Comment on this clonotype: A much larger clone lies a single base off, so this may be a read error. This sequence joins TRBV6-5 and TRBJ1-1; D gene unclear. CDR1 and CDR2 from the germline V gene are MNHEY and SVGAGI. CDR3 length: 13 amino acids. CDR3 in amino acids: CASCYWMNTEAFF. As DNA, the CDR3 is TGTGCCAGCTGTTATTGGATGAACACTGAAGCTTTCTTT.

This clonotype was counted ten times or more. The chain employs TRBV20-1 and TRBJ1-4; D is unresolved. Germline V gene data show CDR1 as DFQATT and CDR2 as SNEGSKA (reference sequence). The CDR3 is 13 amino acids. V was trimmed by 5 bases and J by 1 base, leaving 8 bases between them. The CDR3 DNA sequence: TGCAGTGCTGAGACGGTAACTAATGAAAAACTGTTTTTT. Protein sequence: CSAETVTNEKLFF.

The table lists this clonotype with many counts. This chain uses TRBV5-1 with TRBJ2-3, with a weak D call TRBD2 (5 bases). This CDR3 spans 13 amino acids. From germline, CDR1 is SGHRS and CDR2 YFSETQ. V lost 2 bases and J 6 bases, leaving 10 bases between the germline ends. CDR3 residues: CASSLTGLDTQYF. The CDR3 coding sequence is TGCGCCAGCAGCTTAACGGGGTTGGATACGCAGTATTTT.

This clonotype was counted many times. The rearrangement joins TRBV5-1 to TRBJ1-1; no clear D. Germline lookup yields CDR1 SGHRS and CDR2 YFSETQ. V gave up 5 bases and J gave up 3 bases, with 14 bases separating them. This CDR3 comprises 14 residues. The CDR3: CASRPYKADTEAFF. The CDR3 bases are TGCGCCAGCAGACCATACAAGGCCGACACTGAAGCTTTCTTT.

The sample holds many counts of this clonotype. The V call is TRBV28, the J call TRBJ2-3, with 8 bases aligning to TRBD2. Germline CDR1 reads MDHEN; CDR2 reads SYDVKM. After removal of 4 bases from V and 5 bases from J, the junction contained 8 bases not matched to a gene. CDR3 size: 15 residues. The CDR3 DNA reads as TGTGCCAGCAGTTCCCCGGGACTAGAGGGAGATACGCAGTATTTT. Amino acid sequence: CASSSPGLEGDTQYF. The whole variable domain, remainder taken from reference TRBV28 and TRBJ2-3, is DVKVTQSSRYLVKRTGEKVFLECVQDMDHENMFWYRQDPGLGLRLIYFSYDVKMKEKGDIPEGYSVSREKKERFSLILESASTNQTSMYLCASSSPGLEGDTQYFGPGTRLTVL.

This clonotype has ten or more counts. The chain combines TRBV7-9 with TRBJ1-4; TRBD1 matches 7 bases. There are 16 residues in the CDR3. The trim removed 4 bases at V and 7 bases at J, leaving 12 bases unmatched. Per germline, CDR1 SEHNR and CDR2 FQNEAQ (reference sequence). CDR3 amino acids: CASSSLTAQGTEKLFF. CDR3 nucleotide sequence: TGTGCCAGCAGCTCATTAACAGCACAGGGGACTGAAAAACTGTTTTTT.

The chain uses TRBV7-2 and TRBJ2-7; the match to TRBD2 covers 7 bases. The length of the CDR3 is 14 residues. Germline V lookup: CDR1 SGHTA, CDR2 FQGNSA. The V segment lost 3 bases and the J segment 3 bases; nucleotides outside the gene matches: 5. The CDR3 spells CASSFFRTSYEQYF. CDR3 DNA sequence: TGTGCCAGCAGCTTTTTCCGGACTAGCTACGAGCAGTACTTC.

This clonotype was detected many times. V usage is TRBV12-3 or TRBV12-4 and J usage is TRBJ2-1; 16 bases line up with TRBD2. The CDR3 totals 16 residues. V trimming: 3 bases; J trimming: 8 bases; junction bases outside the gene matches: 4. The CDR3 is CASSFLGLAGGYEQFF. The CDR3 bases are TGTGCCAGCAGTTTCCTGGGACTAGCGGGAGGGTATGAGCAGTTCTTC.

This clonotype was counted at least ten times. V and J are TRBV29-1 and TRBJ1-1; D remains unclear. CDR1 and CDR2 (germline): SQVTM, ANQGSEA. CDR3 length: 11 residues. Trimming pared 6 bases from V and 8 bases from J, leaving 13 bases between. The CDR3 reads CSVKGSPEAFF. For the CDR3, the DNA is TGCAGCGTCAAGGGATCACCCGAAGCTTTCTTT.

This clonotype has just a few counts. For the CDR3, the DNA is TGTGCCAGCAGCTTAGCAGGGGGCTCAATTGAAAAACTGTTTTTT. It specifies CASSLAGGSIEKLFF. J is TRBJ1-4 and V is TRBV7-9, with 7 positions matching TRBD1. In germline, CDR1 is SEHNR, CDR2 FQNEAQ (reference sequence). After removal of 0 bases from V and 7 bases from J, the junction contained 5 bases not matched to a gene. The CDR3 is made up of 15 amino acids.

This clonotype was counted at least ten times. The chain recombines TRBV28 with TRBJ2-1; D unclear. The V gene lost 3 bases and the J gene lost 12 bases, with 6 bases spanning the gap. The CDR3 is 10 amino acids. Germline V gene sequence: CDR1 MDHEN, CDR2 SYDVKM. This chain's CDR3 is CASSFTRQFF. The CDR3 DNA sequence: TGTGCCAGCAGTTTTACTCGGCAGTTCTTC.